The rows below give T cell receptor beta chains drawn from one sample of a study of cytomegalovirus exposure and HLA in healthy donors. Profiled with immunoSEQ multiplex PCR; TCRdb holds only in-frame clones, not every one. The sample lists around 99,000 clones; about nine tenths were seen once. Source material: PBMCs. These receptors came from a young woman in good health and CMV-seronegative. Each CDR3 is given with its conserved first and last residue. Each record gives: clone size, D gene, J gene, V gene, CDR3 protein. The D gene is left open where the match is weak. Size is omitted from some rows. Given values are once, few, many or a class for expanded clones.

abundance: -
d_gene: -
j_gene: TRBJ2-7
v_gene: TRBV27
CDR3aa: CASSFRPQGTKNYEQYF

abundance: -
d_gene: -
j_gene: TRBJ2-7
v_gene: TRBV7-3
CDR3aa: CASSFGRGYEQYF

abundance: -
d_gene: TRBD2
j_gene: TRBJ2-4
v_gene: TRBV7-2
CDR3aa: CASSLRAGIKNIQYF

abundance: -
d_gene: -
j_gene: TRBJ1-3
v_gene: TRBV4-2
CDR3aa: CASSQEEGRAGGNTIYF

abundance: -
d_gene: -
j_gene: TRBJ2-3
v_gene: TRBV13
CDR3aa: CASSLEASRQYF

abundance: -
d_gene: -
j_gene: TRBJ2-1
v_gene: TRBV19
CDR3aa: CASSMDRGSYNEQFF

abundance: -
d_gene: -
j_gene: TRBJ2-4
v_gene: TRBV18
CDR3aa: CASSQGRAKNIQYF

abundance: -
d_gene: -
j_gene: TRBJ2-5
v_gene: TRBV18
CDR3aa: CASSPLWGEQETQYF

abundance: few
d_gene: -
j_gene: TRBJ2-7
v_gene: TRBV7-9
CDR3aa: CASSLVRSYEQYF

abundance: -
d_gene: TRBD1
j_gene: TRBJ2-3
v_gene: TRBV27
CDR3aa: CAILDRERVTDTQYF

abundance: -
d_gene: -
j_gene: TRBJ2-1
v_gene: TRBV7-2
CDR3aa: CASNEQFF

abundance: -
d_gene: -
j_gene: TRBJ2-3
v_gene: TRBV18
CDR3aa: CASSPPDNTDTQYF

abundance: -
d_gene: -
j_gene: TRBJ1-1
v_gene: TRBV2
CDR3aa: CASRGELNTEAFF

abundance: -
d_gene: TRBD1
j_gene: TRBJ2-7
v_gene: TRBV29-1
CDR3aa: CSVGGGTGALAEQYF

abundance: -
d_gene: -
j_gene: TRBJ2-3
v_gene: TRBV5-4
CDR3aa: CASRGGVLTDTQYF

abundance: once
d_gene: -
j_gene: TRBJ2-7
v_gene: TRBV27
CDR3aa: CASSLFGYEQYF

abundance: -
d_gene: -
j_gene: TRBJ1-3
v_gene: TRBV9
CDR3aa: CASSVGLASGNTIYF

abundance: -
d_gene: -
j_gene: TRBJ2-7
v_gene: TRBV9
CDR3aa: CASSVDGAEGLANEQYF

abundance: -
d_gene: -
j_gene: TRBJ2-3
v_gene: TRBV15
CDR3aa: CATSRDRYDTQYF

abundance: -
d_gene: -
j_gene: TRBJ1-2
v_gene: TRBV9
CDR3aa: CASSTSGGVYGYTF

abundance: -
d_gene: -
j_gene: TRBJ1-1
v_gene: TRBV30
CDR3aa: CAWSRGGTEAFF

abundance: -
d_gene: -
j_gene: TRBJ2-1
v_gene: TRBV20-1
CDR3aa: CSSRDGEQFF

abundance: -
d_gene: TRBD2
j_gene: TRBJ2-1
v_gene: TRBV5-5
CDR3aa: CASRPRGGSGNNEQFF

abundance: -
d_gene: -
j_gene: TRBJ2-7
v_gene: TRBV9
CDR3aa: CASSETEPGEQYF

abundance: once
d_gene: -
j_gene: TRBJ2-3
v_gene: TRBV7-9
CDR3aa: CASGPSDTQYF

abundance: -
d_gene: -
j_gene: TRBJ2-7
v_gene: TRBV7-9
CDR3aa: CASSFPPSDPTGLYEQYF

abundance: -
d_gene: -
j_gene: TRBJ2-1
v_gene: TRBV2
CDR3aa: CASSEPASPRNDQQFF

abundance: -
d_gene: -
j_gene: TRBJ2-1
v_gene: TRBV19
CDR3aa: CASSIDATSSRQFF

abundance: few
d_gene: TRBD1
j_gene: TRBJ1-2
v_gene: TRBV4-1
CDR3aa: CASRPIGTANYGYTF

abundance: -
d_gene: -
j_gene: TRBJ1-1
v_gene: TRBV28
CDR3aa: CASSLAGQLAFF

abundance: -
d_gene: -
j_gene: TRBJ2-2
v_gene: TRBV9
CDR3aa: CASSVGSGGELFF

abundance: -
d_gene: -
j_gene: TRBJ1-5
v_gene: TRBV28
CDR3aa: CASSYRWRPNQPQHF

abundance: once
d_gene: TRBD1
j_gene: TRBJ1-6
v_gene: TRBV7-2
CDR3aa: CASSLAAQGATYNSPLHF

abundance: -
d_gene: TRBD2
j_gene: TRBJ2-3
v_gene: TRBV29-1
CDR3aa: CSSKSGGADTQYF